The rows below give T cell receptor beta chains drawn from one sample of a study of CD8+CD57+ T cells in acquired aplastic anemia. MiXCR, applied by TCRdb to the reads, yields one record per CDR3 protein. The sample holds 200,000 to 250,000 distinct CDR3 sequences; around three fifths are singletons and the top ten take about 60%. What was sequenced was sorted CD4+, CD8+, or CD8+CD57+ T cells (not recorded which) from PBMCs. The receptor set was obtained from a human donor with aplastic anemia. The CDR3 runs from the conserved cysteine through the conserved F or W. A D gene is named only where the DNA matches it firmly. Size tells how often a clone was seen (once, few, many) or the class of an expanded clone, and some rows leave it out.

clone_size,d_call,v_call,j_call,cdr3_nt,cdr3_aa
.,TRBD2,TRBV7-3,TRBJ2-7,TGTGCCAGCAGCATGACTAGCGGTGGCGAGCAGTACTTC,CASSMTSGGEQYF
.,.,TRBV9,TRBJ1-5,TGTGCCAGCAGCGCCCAGGCCAACGGCAATCAGCCCCAGCATTTT,CASSAQANGNQPQHF
.,.,TRBV7-2,TRBJ2-2,TGTGCCAGCACAGGACTGGCCAACACCGGGGAGCTGTTTTTT,CASTGLANTGELFF
few,TRBD2,TRBV20-1,TRBJ2-5,TGCAGTGCTAGAGTCGCTAGCGGGGCTCAGGGCCAGTACTTC,CSARVASGAQGQYF
once,.,TRBV29-1,TRBJ1-2,TGCAGCGTTGGGCCGACAGGACCTAACTATGGCTACACCTTC,CSVGPTGPNYGYTF
.,.,TRBV19,TRBJ1-5,TGTGCCAGTAGTATAATGCAGGGATTGAGCAATCAGCCCCAGCATTTT,CASSIMQGLSNQPQHF
.,.,TRBV24-1,TRBJ2-1,TGTGCCACCAGTGATGGGACGAGCAATGAGCAGTTCTTC,CATSDGTSNEQFF
.,.,TRBV7-9,TRBJ2-1,TGTGCCAGCAGCTTTGAGAAAAGCTCCTACAATGAGCAGTTCTTC,CASSFEKSSYNEQFF
.,TRBD2,TRBV7-6,TRBJ2-1,TGTGCCACCGCTAGCGGGGATGTGGATGAGCAGTTCTTC,CATASGDVDEQFF
many,.,TRBV6-5,TRBJ1-5,TGTGCCAGCAGTCAAGGGACGGATGGCAATCAGCCCCAGCATTTT,CASSQGTDGNQPQHF
.,TRBD1,TRBV29-1,TRBJ2-7,TGCAGCGTACGGGACAGGGGAACCTACGAGCAGTACTTC,CSVRDRGTYEQYF
.,.,TRBV24-1,TRBJ2-5,TGTGCCACCAGTGATTTGCAGGGGGAGACCCAGTACTTC,CATSDLQGETQYF
once,.,TRBV24-1,TRBJ2-2,TGTGCCACCAGTGATGAGTCGGGGGGCCGGACCGGGGAGCTGTTTTTT,CATSDESGGRTGELFF
many,TRBD2,TRBV20-1,TRBJ2-7,TGCAGTGCTAGAGGATTGGGACTAGCGAACCACGAGCAGTACTTC,CSARGLGLANHEQYF
.,.,TRBV25-1,TRBJ1-4,TGTGCCAGCAGTGGGGGTCCCAAAGGGTCTTTCGAAAAACTGTTTTTT,CASSGGPKGSFEKLFF
.,.,TRBV12-3/TRBV12-4,TRBJ2-7,TGTGCCAGCAGTTTAGATCTCGGGCAGGGCTACGAGCAGTACTTC,CASSLDLGQGYEQYF
many,TRBD1,TRBV6-5,TRBJ1-5,TGTGCCAGCAGTTCCACAGGGGGCTGGAATCAGCCCCAGCATTTT,CASSSTGGWNQPQHF
few,TRBD1,TRBV25-1,TRBJ2-1,TGTGCCAGCAGTGAATTTGGACAGGGGGCGACGTGGTTAAGGAATGAGCAGTTCTTC,CASSEFGQGATWLRNEQFF
.,.,TRBV7-9,TRBJ1-2,TGTGCCAGCAGCCGATCGGACAGTGGAGGTGGCTACACCTTC,CASSRSDSGGGYTF
.,TRBD1,TRBV20-1,TRBJ1-1,TGCAGTGCTTTCCGAGACAGGGGGCATACTGAAGCTTTCTTT,CSAFRDRGHTEAFF
.,TRBD1,TRBV5-1,TRBJ1-1,TGCGCCAGCCACGGACAGGGGAGCACTAAAGCTTTCTTT,CASHGQGSTKAFF
few,.,TRBV10-3,TRBJ1-1,TGTGCCATCAGTGAGTTTCAGGGGATGCCTGAAGCTTTCTTT,CAISEFQGMPEAFF
.,.,TRBV20-1,TRBJ2-3,TGCAGTGCATCGCGGGGTCGTGATACGCAGTATTTT,CSASRGRDTQYF
.,TRBD2,TRBV24-1,TRBJ2-3,TGTGCCACCAGTGATCCACTAGCGGGGGGGCCTAGCACAGATACGCAGTATTTT,CATSDPLAGGPSTDTQYF
.,TRBD1,TRBV2,TRBJ1-1,TGTGCCAGCAGTGAAGTAGGGCAGGGGGGAGCTTTCTTT,CASSEVGQGGAFF
.,.,TRBV6-1,TRBJ1-1,TGTGCCATCAACAGTTTTGGCACTGAAGCTTTCTTT,CAINSFGTEAFF
.,TRBD1,TRBV2,TRBJ2-2,TGTGCCAGCAGTGGACAGGGATTATTTCCCGGGGAGCTGTTTTTT,CASSGQGLFPGELFF
.,TRBD1,TRBV7-8,TRBJ2-7,TGTGCCAGCAGCCTTACCGGGACAGGGGCCCGGGAGCAGTACTTC,CASSLTGTGAREQYF
few,.,TRBV20-1,TRBJ2-7,TGCAGTGCTAAAGCGGCTCCTGGGCCCTACGAGCAGTACTTC,CSAKAAPGPYEQYF
many,.,TRBV6-6,TRBJ2-7,TGTGCCAGCAGTTACACGGCAGCCTCCTACGAGCAGTACTTC,CASSYTAASYEQYF
.,TRBD2,TRBV5-6,TRBJ2-7,TGTGCCAGCAGCCCGGGGCTAGCGGGGAATAAGGCCTACGAGCAGTACTTC,CASSPGLAGNKAYEQYF
.,.,TRBV5-4,TRBJ2-7,TGTGCCAGCAGCTTGGTCAGTAGCGCTACCTACGAGCAGTACTTC,CASSLVSSATYEQYF